This TCR beta chain was identified in a study of graft-versus-host responses after intestinal transplantation. Study details: Anti-thymocyte globulin induction, then tacrolimus and steroids for approximately 3 years, went to all recipients.

Repertoires were generated with immunoSEQ multiplex PCR, while TCRdb's copy carries only in-frame clones and drops some. The sample contains around 8,100 clones, roughly 80% of which appear only once. Whole-study findings and limits: Allografts from individuals with graft-donor T cell macrochimerism displayed high graft-versus-host to host-versus-graft clonal ratios. Early HvG declines after transplant were associated with peak circulating GvH clone levels. Recipient bone marrow held GvH clones, some seen earlier in ileum or blood.

In regard to this clone: Its antigen is currently unknown.

Intraepithelial and lamina propria lymphocytes were isolated from graft specimens. The junction had 8 bases not matched to a gene; V was cut back by 8 bases and J by 6 bases. The CDR3 is 14 amino acids. The germline V gene has CDR1 SEHNR and CDR2 FQNEAQ (reference sequence). V usage is TRBV7-9 and J usage is TRBJ2-1; the match to TRBD1 covers 9 bases. This sequence originates from a human patient who received an intestinal transplant, so some T cells may come from the graft donor. This sample comprised ileum tissue, obtained approximately 120 days after transplant. DNA for the CDR3: TGTGCCAGCCGAACAGGGGGCGCCGTCAATGAGCAGTTCTTC. It translates to CASRTGGAVNEQFF.